The entry below describes one T cell receptor (beta chain). The source of the sample is a study of blood T cell repertoires in COVID-19. Study details: Acute and convalescent COVID-19 specimens originated in the United States, Italy and Spain. T cells, B-cell-depleted T cells, or PBMCs supplied cDNA or gDNA.

This CDR3 has 15 residues. The germline CDR1 and CDR2 sequences are KGHSH and LQKENI. Trimming cost V 3 bases and J 8 bases; bases outside gene matches: 10. Under the authors' procedure: The assay estimated nucleated cells by amplifying reference gene primers. The protocol was immunoSEQ multiplex PCR, while the TCRdb copy is restricted to in-frame clones and leaves out a portion. V, J and clone size are taken as reported in that table, and D and trimming were inferred from the DNA itself. Among 150,000 to 200,000 clones listed, 90% were seen once. The TCR sequence derives from a man in his sixties with active or convalescent COVID-19. The chain employs TRBV18 and TRBJ2-1; 7 bases are a match to TRBD1. The sample consisted of peripheral blood. The chain's CDR3 is CASSPEQGSFDEQFF. CDR3 sequence (DNA): TGTGCCAGCTCACCCGAACAGGGGAGTTTCGATGAGCAGTTCTTC. Looking up the rest from reference TRBV18 and TRBJ2-1 gives the full variable domain: NAGVMQNPRHLVRRRGQEARLRCSPMKGHSHVYWYRQLPEEGLKFMVYLQKENIIDESGMPKERFSAEFPKEGPSILRIQQVVRGDSAAYFCASSPEQGSFDEQFFGPGTRLTVL.